The 19 T cell receptor beta chains in this list originate from one sample, sequenced in a study of breast tumors, draining lymph nodes, adjacent tissues. Axillary draining lymph nodes of breast cancer patients supplied the node samples. From the multiplex PCR reads, TCRdb called clonotypes with MiXCR, one entry per CDR3 protein. Among over 150,000 distinct CDR3 sequences, roughly a third were seen once, and the ten largest hold about 4.5%. Sequencing input: axillary lymph node tissue. The receptors stem from a female donor with breast cancer. Some clones in this sample may be carry-over from other donors' samples.

This clonotype was observed many times. The V and J genes are TRBV20-1 and TRBJ2-7; 7 bases are shared with TRBD1. Germline CDR1 is DFQATT and CDR2 is SNEGSKA (reference sequence). The CDR3 is made up of 16 amino acids. Trimming cost V 0 bases and J 0 bases; bases outside gene matches: 8. The CDR3 sequence: CSARDVRGPGSYEQYF. For the CDR3, the DNA is TGCAGTGCTAGAGATGTAAGGGGGCCTGGCTCCTACGAGCAGTACTTC.

This clonotype has at least ten counts. J is TRBJ2-3 and V is TRBV24-1; D is perhaps TRBD1 or TRBD2 (6 bases each). V lost 4 bases to trimming and J lost 0 bases, with 13 bases between them. Germline V gene sequence: CDR1 KGHDR, CDR2 SFDVKD. The CDR3 is 16 residues long. CDR3 loop: CATSEGLDSSTDTQYF. The CDR3 bases are TGTGCCACCAGTGAGGGACTGGACAGCAGCACAGATACGCAGTATTTT.

V and J are TRBV12-3 or TRBV12-4 and TRBJ1-1; TRBD1 aligns across 11 bases. V lost 4 bases to trimming and J lost 3 bases; unmatched junction nucleotides: 7. The CDR3 consists of 16 residues. Here the CDR3 reads CASSSGTGGTHTEAFF. The CDR3 nucleotides are TGTGCCAGCAGTTCCGGGACAGGGGGTACGCACACTGAAGCTTTCTTT.

For this clonotype: Given a much more abundant clone one base away, this may be a read error. The CDR3 DNA follows: TGTGCCAGCGGCCAGAGACTAGCGCAGTACAATGAGCAGTTCTTC. Translating it yields CASGQRLAQYNEQFF. The chain combines TRBV7-8 with TRBJ2-1, with 8 bases that match TRBD2. The CDR3 covers 15 residues. With 8 bases clipped from V and 4 bases from J, the junction kept 10 bases outside the gene matches. CDR1 is SGHVS and CDR2 is FQNEAQ in the germline V gene.

The sample holds many counts of this clonotype. The chain uses TRBV19 and TRBJ2-7; the D gene is possibly TRBD1 (6 bases). Trimming stripped 5 bases from V and 3 bases from J, with 14 bases between. The germline CDR1 and CDR2 sequences are LNHDA and SQIVND (reference sequence). This CDR3 spans 14 amino acids. The chain's CDR3 is CASSEQGIGYEQYF. The CDR3 DNA reads as TGTGCCAGTAGTGAACAGGGTATTGGCTACGAGCAGTACTTC.

This clonotype has a handful of counts. A much larger clone lies one base from this, so it may be a read error. J is TRBJ1-2 and V is TRBV20-1; weak D call: TRBD1 (6 bases). CDR1 and CDR2 from the germline V gene are DFQATT and SNEGSKA (reference sequence). V was trimmed by 3 bases and J by 7 bases, leaving 18 bases between them. The CDR3 consists of 14 residues. CDR3: CSASGGGGLSGYTF. Here the CDR3 DNA reads TGCAGTGCTAGTGGTGGAGGGGGACTCTCTGGCTACACCTTC.

This sequence joins TRBV30 and TRBJ2-1; 8 bases line up with TRBD2. The CDR3 runs to 16 residues. Germline values: CDR1 GTSNPN, CDR2 SVGIG (reference sequence). Trimming took 6 bases from V and 1 from J; bases not matched to a gene: 11. The chain's CDR3 is CACLGQRELSYNEQFF. CDR3 coding DNA: TGTGCCTGCCTCGGACAGCGGGAGTTATCCTACAATGAGCAGTTCTTC.

This clonotype was counted at least ten times. The rearrangement joins TRBV13 to TRBJ2-1; 8 nucleotides align to TRBD2. The CDR3 totals 14 residues. J gave up 9 bases and V 6 bases, and 10 bases lay outside the gene matches. Germline CDR1 and CDR2: PRHDT and FYEKMQ (reference sequence). The CDR3: CASRAGGASIEQFF. CDR3 coding DNA: TGTGCCAGCAGGGCCGGGGGGGCGTCTATTGAGCAGTTCTTC. The full variable domain, its missing parts supplied by reference TRBV13 and TRBJ2-1, is AAGVIQSPRHLIKEKRETATLKCYPIPRHDTVYWYQQGPGQDPQFLISFYEKMQSDKGSIPDRFSAQQFSDYHSELNMSSLELGDSALYFCASRAGGASIEQFFGPGTRLTVL.

As for this clonotype: A much larger clone differs from this one at a single base, so this may be a read error. The J gene is TRBJ2-1, the V gene TRBV7-3, with D perhaps matching TRBD1 (5 bases). Germline V lookup: CDR1 SGHTA, CDR2 FQGTGA. The CDR3 totals 13 residues. The CDR3 sequence is CARSLIRAQEQFF. DNA for the CDR3: TGTGCCCGCAGCTTAATCAGGGCCCAAGAGCAGTTCTTC.

This clonotype came up many times. The CDR3 region has the DNA TGTGCCAGCAGCCCGACTAGCGGGGGCACCGGGGAGCTGTTTTTT. Its protein product is CASSPTSGGTGELFF. The V call is TRBV12-3 or TRBV12-4, the J call TRBJ2-2; 12 nucleotides line up with TRBD2. The ends lost 6 bases at V and 4 bases at J; junction bases unmatched: 3. There are 15 residues in the CDR3.

This clonotype turned up a few times. A read error may be the cause here, since a much bigger clone is one base away. V and J are TRBV9 and TRBJ1-6; D unresolved. Germline V CDR1 and CDR2: SGDLS, YYNGEE. This CDR3 is 15 amino acids long. CDR3 in amino acids: CASSVGGSYNSPPHF. The CDR3 region has the DNA TGTGCCAGCAGCGTAGGAGGGTCCTATAATTCACCCCCCCACTTT. Variable domain in full (rest from reference TRBV9 and TRBJ1-6): DSGVTQTPKHLITATGQRVTLRCSPRSGDLSVYWYQQSLDQGLQFLIQYYNGEERAKGNILERFSAQQFPDLHSELNLSSLELGDSALYFCASSVGGSYNSPPHFGNGTRLTVT.

This clonotype was counted at least ten times. CDR3 bases: TGTGCCAGCAGCTCACCGGGACAGGGGTGGAATGAGCAGTTCTTC. Protein: CASSSPGQGWNEQFF. This sequence joins TRBV7-2 and TRBJ2-1; 10 bases line up with TRBD1. The CDR3 loop spans 15 amino acids. V shed 4 bases, J shed 7 bases, and the junction held 7 bases outside the gene matches. Germline V gives CDR1 SGHTA, CDR2 FQGNSA.

This clonotype has a count of ten or more. The chain uses TRBV29-1 and TRBJ2-1; TRBD2 agrees at 10 bases. V was pared by 4 bases and J by 3 bases, with 9 bases of the junction left unmatched. Germline V gives CDR1 SQVTM, CDR2 ANQGSEA. The CDR3 covers 16 residues. CDR3 in DNA: TGCAGCGTTGTGCTAGCGGGAGCCCCCCTCTACAATGAGCAGTTCTTC. Its translation is CSVVLAGAPLYNEQFF.

This clonotype occurred a few times. V and J are TRBV6-1 and TRBJ2-2; 9 bases align to TRBD2. CDR3 length: 15 residues. The germline V gene has CDR1 MNHNS and CDR2 SASEGT. Trimming took 4 bases from V and 7 from J; bases not matched to a gene: 7. The CDR3 coding sequence is TGTGCCAGCAGTGTGCGGGGGGGTGGGTTCGGGGAGCTGTTTTTT. It codes for CASSVRGGGFGELFF.

This clonotype was observed many times. The V call is TRBV9, the J call TRBJ2-1; D is perhaps TRBD1 or TRBD2 (5 bases each). Germline V gene sequence: CDR1 SGDLS, CDR2 YYNGEE. CDR3 size: 14 residues. Trimming shortened V by 4 bases and J by 5 bases, and 13 bases separated the two germline ends. In DNA form, the CDR3 reads TGTGCCAGCAGCCCGAGAGGGGTCGACAATGAGCAGTTCTTC. It translates to CASSPRGVDNEQFF.

This clonotype was picked up many times. The rearrangement uses TRBV11-2 and TRBJ2-1, with unresolved D. The CDR3 has 13 residues. V lost 2 bases to trimming and J lost 10 bases, with 12 bases between them. CDR1 is SGHAT and CDR2 is FQNNGV in the germline V gene. The CDR3: CASSLSSGDEQFF. CDR3 coding DNA: TGTGCCAGCAGCTTAAGTTCGGGCGACGAGCAGTTCTTC.

This rearrangement joins TRBV5-8 to TRBJ2-1, with TRBD2 matching over 7 bases. The V segment lost 2 bases and the J segment 0 bases; nucleotides outside the gene matches: 5. This CDR3 is 16 amino acids long. Germline V gives CDR1 SGHTS, CDR2 YDEGEE. In DNA form, the CDR3 reads TGTGCCAGCAGCTTCTCCCTAGCGGACTCCTACAATGAGCAGTTCTTC. It specifies CASSFSLADSYNEQFF.

A remark on this clonotype: A read error is likely, as this CDR3 ends without the conserved phenylalanine or tryptophan. The limits of the CDR3 on the DNA are not certain, so only TCRdb's listed CDR3 is given. The rearrangement uses TRBV10-3 and TRBJ1-6; no DNA check was done on the table's D call, TRBD1. Germline V lookup: CDR1 ENHRY, CDR2 SYGVKD. The CDR3 length equals 15 residues, ends included. The CDR3 protein is CATKLGTENNSPLQG.

In this sample, this clonotype turned up once. The gene calls are TRBV27 and TRBJ2-3, with D possibly matching TRBD1 (6 bases). The germline gives CDR1 MNHEY, CDR2 SMNVEV (reference sequence). Trimming cost V 6 bases and J 5 bases, with 18 bases left between them. The CDR3 consists of 15 residues. CDR3 amino acids: CASRGTGSGKDTQYF. In nucleotides, the CDR3 is TGTGCCAGCAGGGGAACAGGGTCCGGTAAAGATACGCAGTATTTT.